The rows below give T cell receptor beta chains drawn from one sample of a study of shared clonotypes between healthy human individuals. The data were produced by immunoSEQ multiplex PCR, yet TCRdb's version contains in-frame clones alone and is incomplete. This sample has millions of clones, with about 95% found just once. The sample comprised naive CD8+ T cells sorted from blood. These receptors were collected from a man between 18 and 35 years old in good health. The CDR3 runs from the conserved cysteine through the conserved F or W. D genes are given only for firm matches. Expanded clones get a size class; other rows say once, few or many, or leave the size out.

size: -; V: TRBV6-5; D: TRBD2; J: TRBJ2-3; CDR3: CASSRLAGEMDTQYF; DNA: TGTGCCAGCAGTCGACTAGCGGGAGAGATGGATACGCAGTATTTT
size: -; V: TRBV28; D: -; J: TRBJ2-7; CDR3: CASSGRGGVRYEQYF; DNA: TGTGCCAGCAGTGGCAGGGGGGGAGTGAGGTACGAGCAGTACTTC
size: -; V: TRBV19; D: -; J: TRBJ1-4; CDR3: CASQHLLNEKLFF; DNA: TGTGCCAGCCAACACCTCCTTAATGAAAAACTGTTTTTT
size: -; V: TRBV2; D: -; J: TRBJ2-3; CDR3: CASSELWTISSTDTQYF; DNA: TGTGCCAGCAGTGAACTTTGGACTATTTCTAGCACAGATACGCAGTATTTT
size: once; V: TRBV6-6; D: TRBD1; J: TRBJ1-2; CDR3: CASSYSTDRDSYGYTF; DNA: TGTGCCAGCAGTTACTCGACCGACCGGGACAGCTATGGCTACACCTTC
size: -; V: TRBV7-3; D: TRBD1; J: TRBJ2-3; CDR3: CASSLGQGTDTQYF; DNA: TGTGCCAGCAGCTTGGGACAGGGCACAGATACGCAGTATTTT
size: -; V: TRBV29-1; D: -; J: TRBJ2-1; CDR3: CSVEAGFFHEQFF; DNA: TGCAGCGTTGAAGCCGGTTTTTTTCATGAGCAGTTCTTC
size: -; V: TRBV5-4; D: TRBD1; J: TRBJ2-1; CDR3: CASSFGTGHNEQFF; DNA: TGTGCCAGCAGCTTCGGGACAGGACACAATGAGCAGTTCTTC
size: -; V: TRBV6-5; D: -; J: TRBJ2-1; CDR3: CASKPRQGSYNEQFF; DNA: TGTGCCAGCAAGCCCCGGCAGGGCTCCTACAATGAGCAGTTCTTC
size: -; V: TRBV25-1; D: -; J: TRBJ2-1; CDR3: CASSESAGEQFF; DNA: TGTGCCAGCAGTGAATCCGCCGGGGAGCAGTTCTTC
size: once; V: TRBV15; D: -; J: TRBJ1-5; CDR3: CATSRDRWRNQPQHF; DNA: TGTGCCACCAGCAGAGACAGGTGGCGGAATCAGCCCCAGCATTTT
size: once; V: TRBV30; D: TRBD2; J: TRBJ2-7; CDR3: CAWSPLGLAMHEQYF; DNA: TGTGCCTGGAGTCCTTTGGGACTAGCGATGCACGAGCAGTACTTC
size: -; V: TRBV27; D: -; J: TRBJ1-1; CDR3: CASSLSPWTDEAFF; DNA: TGTGCCAGCAGTTTATCGCCCTGGACGGACGAAGCTTTCTTT
size: -; V: TRBV6-6; D: -; J: TRBJ2-3; CDR3: CASSESTDTQYF; DNA: TGTGCCAGCTCTGAGTCCACAGATACGCAGTATTTT
size: -; V: TRBV21-1; D: -; J: TRBJ2-1; CDR3: CASSKELAGYDNEQFF; DNA: TGTGCCAGCAGCAAAGAGCTAGCGGGATATGACAATGAGCAGTTCTTC
size: -; V: TRBV2; D: TRBD1; J: TRBJ2-7; CDR3: CASTGQDRRNYEQYF; DNA: TGTGCCAGCACTGGACAGGACAGGCGAAACTACGAGCAGTACTTC
size: -; V: TRBV4-3; D: TRBD1; J: TRBJ2-1; CDR3: CASSRFRGTYNEQFF; DNA: TGCGCCAGCAGCCGGTTCAGGGGGACCTACAATGAGCAGTTCTTC
size: -; V: TRBV28; D: -; J: TRBJ1-4; CDR3: CASTVGGTNEKLFF; DNA: TGTGCCAGCACGGTGGGAGGAACTAATGAAAAACTGTTTTTT
size: -; V: TRBV6-5; D: -; J: TRBJ2-3; CDR3: CASSLGFTDTQYF; DNA: TGTGCCAGCAGCCTGGGGTTCACAGATACGCAGTATTTT
size: once; V: TRBV21-1; D: -; J: TRBJ2-7; CDR3: CASSKEGYRGYEQYF; DNA: TGTGCCAGCAGCAAAGAGGGGTACAGGGGGTACGAGCAGTACTTC